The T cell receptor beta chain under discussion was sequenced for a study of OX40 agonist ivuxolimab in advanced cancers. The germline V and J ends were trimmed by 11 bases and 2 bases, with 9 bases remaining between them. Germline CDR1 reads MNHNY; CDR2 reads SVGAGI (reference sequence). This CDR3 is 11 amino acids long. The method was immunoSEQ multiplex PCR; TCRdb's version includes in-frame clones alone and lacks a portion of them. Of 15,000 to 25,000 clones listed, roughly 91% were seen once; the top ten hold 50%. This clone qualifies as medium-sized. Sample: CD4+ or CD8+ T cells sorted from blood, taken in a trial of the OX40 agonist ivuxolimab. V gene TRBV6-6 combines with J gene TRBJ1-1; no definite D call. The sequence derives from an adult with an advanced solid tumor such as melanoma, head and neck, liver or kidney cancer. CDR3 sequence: CAGRSNTEAFF. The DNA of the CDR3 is TGTGCCGGTCGGAGCAACACTGAAGCTTTCTTT.